Presented here are 6 T cell receptor beta chains from one specimen sequenced in a study of post-analysis software for immune sequencing data (dated by TCRdb to between 2014 and 2016). Broad study findings and their caveats: A handful of TRBV segments, including TRBV5-6, TRBV5-1 and TRBV20-1, were significantly more frequent in patients than controls.

Their target antigens are unknown. Library generation was performed with PCR. Sequenced using an Illumina HiSeq 2500. To reduce PCR and sequencing biases, unique molecular identifiers were built into the TCR beta cDNA libraries. The public reads were run again by TCRdb, first through fastp at Q25 and then through MiXCR, and only productive beta chains were kept. CDR3 protein duplicates are merged, each entry listing the most common genes and DNA. The sample records hundreds of thousands of distinct CDR3 sequences, 59% of which are singletons. Jointly, the top ten make up roughly 10% of the sample. Sequencing used blood. These receptors all stem from a girl between 2 and 10 years old with multiple sclerosis.

This clonotype occurred a few times. The genes are TRBV12-3 or TRBV12-4 and TRBJ2-3; D gene uncertain. The CDR3 length is 13 residues. Deletions cut 6 bases from V and 6 bases from J, with 13 bases between. The CDR3 protein is CASRPSASDTQYF. CDR3 in DNA: TGTGCCAGCAGACCTTCAGCGTCCGATACGCAGTATTTT.

J is TRBJ2-1 and V is TRBV7-8; TRBD2 matches 12 bases. J gave up 10 bases and V 1 base, and 14 bases lay outside the gene matches. CDR3 length: 18 residues. Per the germline V gene, CDR1 is SGHVS and CDR2 is FQNEAQ. CDR3 amino acids: CASSLGLAGAPLYLEQFF. The CDR3 DNA reads as TGTGCCAGCAGCTTAGGACTAGCGGGGGCCCCCTTGTATCTAGAGCAGTTCTTC.

The V gene is TRBV27, the J gene TRBJ1-2, with D tentatively TRBD1 (5 bases). Per germline, CDR1 MNHEY and CDR2 SMNVEV (reference sequence). The V end lost 3 bases, the J end lost 3 bases, and 8 bases lay between the germline ends. CDR3 length equals 13 residues. The DNA for the CDR3 is TGTGCCAGCAGTTTCCAACAGGACTATGGCTACACCTTC. Amino acids: CASSFQQDYGYTF.

The V and J genes are TRBV29-1 and TRBJ1-1; D unresolved. The CDR3 contains 15 residues. V was clipped by 2 bases and J by 11 bases, with 24 bases between them. CDR1 and CDR2 (germline): SQVTM, ANQGSEA. In nucleotides, the CDR3 is TGCAGCGTTGAACCCCTGAAGAGAAGTAGTGACGGGGCTTTCTTT. Residues: CSVEPLKRSSDGAFF.

This chain connects TRBV5-1 to TRBJ1-1, with TRBD1 as a possible D gene (6 bases). Between the trimmed V and J ends, which lost 4 bases and 4 bases, there was a span of 11 bases. Germline values: CDR1 SGHRS, CDR2 YFSETQ. This CDR3 contains 13 residues. This chain's CDR3 is CASSQGQITEAFF. CDR3 bases: TGCGCCAGCAGCCAAGGACAGATCACTGAAGCTTTCTTT.

The chain joins TRBV27 to TRBJ2-1, with 15 bases matching TRBD2. Unmatched junction bases numbered 5, after V lost 5 bases and J lost 9 bases. This CDR3 has 15 residues. The germline V gene encodes CDR1 MNHEY and CDR2 SMNVEV (reference sequence). CDR3 amino acids: CASSPGLAGGGEQFF. Written as DNA, the CDR3 is TGTGCCAGCAGTCCAGGACTAGCGGGAGGGGGTGAGCAGTTCTTC.